Listed here are 24 T cell receptor beta chains from one sample, sequenced in a study of identical twins. TCRdb processed the 5' RACE reads anew with MiXCR; each CDR3 protein has one entry. The sample lists hundreds of thousands of distinct CDR3 sequences, more than 13% occurring once. The sequencing sample was made of memory (CD45RO+) T cells sorted from blood. These receptors all stem from a woman under 30 in good health.

The chain links TRBV5-6 to TRBJ2-7; 9 bases align to TRBD2. The germline CDR1 and CDR2 sequences are SGHDT and YYEEEE. V trimming: 0 bases; J trimming: 2 bases; junction bases outside the gene matches: 12. The CDR3 spans 18 residues. CDR3 nucleotides: TGTGCCAGCAGCTTGGAAGCTCTATTTCTAGCGGGAACCTACGAGCAGTACTTC. It is translated as CASSLEALFLAGTYEQYF.

V and J are TRBV6-2 or TRBV6-3 and TRBJ2-1; TRBD1 agrees at 10 bases. This CDR3 has 15 residues. Germline CDR1 MNHEY, CDR2 SVGEGT. The ends lost 5 bases at V and 8 bases at J; junction bases unmatched: 9. The CDR3 sequence: CASSPPGTGDDEQFF. The CDR3 nucleotides are TGTGCCAGCAGTCCCCCCGGGACAGGGGACGATGAGCAGTTCTTC.

The CDR3: CSAGIRRKTYNEQFF. CDR3 nucleotide sequence: TGCAGTGCTGGGATTCGGCGGAAAACCTACAATGAGCAGTTCTTC. The gene calls are TRBV20-1 and TRBJ2-1, with no clear D. V lost 5 bases and J lost 2, with 16 bases in between. Germline V CDR1 and CDR2: DFQATT, SNEGSKA (reference sequence). The CDR3 totals 15 residues.

Regarding this clonotype: One end of the junction does not line up with germline, which may come from a read error. The V call is TRBV11-3, the J call TRBJ1-6; D is ambiguous. The CDR3 has 14 amino acids. CDR1 is SGHNT and CDR2 is YENEEA in the germline V gene. The CDR3 region is CASSLDGRNSPLHF. The CDR3 DNA reads TGCGCCAGCAGCTTAGACGGCCGCAATTCACCCCTCCACTTT. The full variable domain, completed using reference TRBV11-3 and TRBJ1-6, is EAGVVQSPRYKIIEKKQPVAFWCNPISGHNTLYWYLQNLGQGPELLIRYENEEAVDDSQLPKDRFSAERLKGVDSTLKIQPAELGDSAVYLCASSLDGRNSPLHFGNGTRLTVT.

The chain combines TRBV20-1 with TRBJ2-1; D unresolved. Germline V CDR1 and CDR2: DFQATT, SNEGSKA (reference sequence). The CDR3 has 13 residues. V shed 6 bases and J shed 3 bases, with 12 bases lying between them. CDR3 sequence reads: CSAGPMGYNEQFF. In DNA form, the CDR3 reads TGCAGTGCGGGCCCCATGGGCTACAATGAGCAGTTCTTC.

This chain connects TRBV20-1 to TRBJ1-4; maybe TRBD1 (5 bases). The CDR3 length is 15 residues. Germline V gene lookup returns CDR1 DFQATT and CDR2 SNEGSKA (reference sequence). V was shortened by 4 bases and J by 7 bases, with 19 bases between the two germline ends. The CDR3 region has the DNA TGCAGTGCTAAGGGACTTACATCTAGTAGTGAAAAACTGTTTTTT. Translating gives CSAKGLTSSSEKLFF.

This clonotype was detected ten times or more. This chain connects TRBV5-1 to TRBJ2-6; TRBD1 is a possible D gene (6 bases). Germline lookup yields CDR1 SGHRS and CDR2 YFSETQ. CDR3 size: 16 residues. Trimming took off 1 base at V and 0 bases at J, with 8 bases between the two ends. CDR3 coding DNA: TGCGCCAGCAGCTTGACAGGGAACTCTGGGGCCAACGTCCTGACTTTC. This encodes CASSLTGNSGANVLTF.

In nucleotides, the CDR3 is TGCGCCAGCAGGCCGTCAGTTGGGGGTGAAGCTTTCTTT. Its protein is CASRPSVGGEAFF. The chain combines TRBV5-1 with TRBJ1-1; TRBD1 might be the D (5 bases). The V and J ends lost 5 bases and 7 bases respectively, with 15 bases between them. The CDR3 extends over 13 amino acids. Germline V CDR1 and CDR2: SGHRS, YFSETQ.

The J gene is TRBJ2-7, the V gene TRBV29-1; a weak D match, TRBD1 (6 bases). The germline V and J ends were trimmed by 4 bases and 5 bases, with 15 bases remaining between them. This CDR3 has 13 amino acids. Germline CDR1 and CDR2: SQVTM and ANQGSEA. Here the CDR3 DNA reads TGCAGCGTTGGAAACGGCAGGGGCCACGAGCAGTACTTC. Protein: CSVGNGRGHEQYF.

The gene calls are TRBV2 and TRBJ2-4; D might be TRBD1 (6 bases). The CDR3 covers 14 residues. V gave up 6 bases and J gave up 0 bases, with 9 bases separating them. The germline CDR1 and CDR2 sequences are SNHLY and FYNNEI. The CDR3, as DNA: TGTGCCAGCAGATGGGACATAGCCAAAAACATTCAGTACTTC. The encoded protein is CASRWDIAKNIQYF.

The V gene is TRBV9, the J gene TRBJ1-6; D is undetermined. Germline-derived CDR1 and CDR2 are SGDLS and YYNGEE. V lost 2 bases and J 8 bases, leaving 8 bases between the germline ends. The CDR3 runs to 13 residues. CDR3 nucleotides: TGTGCCAGCAGCGTGACTATTGATTCACCCCTCCACTTT. This codes for CASSVTIDSPLHF.

This clonotype appeared a few times. This sequence joins TRBV11-3 and TRBJ2-1; 8 bases map to TRBD2. CDR1 and CDR2 from the germline V gene are SGHNT and YENEEA. This CDR3 is built from 16 residues. The V and J ends lost 4 bases and 7 bases, in that order; junction bases with no gene match: 12. This CDR3 reads CASSSISGGIINEQFF. The DNA for the CDR3 is TGTGCCAGCAGCTCCATCAGCGGGGGTATAATAAATGAGCAGTTCTTC.

This clonotype was seen repeatedly, ten times or more. This sequence joins TRBV20-1 and TRBJ2-3; 9 bases map to TRBD2. The CDR3 consists of 15 residues. V was pared by 0 bases and J by 7 bases, with 8 bases of the junction left unmatched. The germline V gene encodes CDR1 DFQATT and CDR2 SNEGSKA (reference sequence). CDR3 residues: CSARDMASGVNTQYF. CDR3 sequence (DNA): TGCAGTGCTAGAGATATGGCTAGCGGGGTCAATACGCAGTATTTT.

The rearrangement links TRBV3-1 to TRBJ2-1; TRBD2 matches 7 bases. CDR3 length: 17 residues. CDR1 and CDR2 (germline): LGHDT, YNNKEL (reference sequence). J was trimmed by 4 bases and V by 0 bases; bases with no gene match: 9. In DNA form, the CDR3 reads TGTGCCAGCAGCCAAGAAGGTTTGGCTAGCGGTTACAATGAGCAGTTCTTC. Residues: CASSQEGLASGYNEQFF.

The genes are TRBV6-1 and TRBJ1-1; no firm D call. V gave up 6 bases and J gave up 3 bases, with 14 bases separating them. The CDR3 length is 14 residues. Germline CDR1 is MNHNS and CDR2 is SASEGT. This CDR3 reads CASRPHRQDTEAFF. The CDR3 DNA reads TGTGCCAGCAGACCACACCGGCAGGACACTGAAGCTTTCTTT.

J is TRBJ1-1 and V is TRBV29-1; D ambiguous. V was pared by 6 bases and J by 1 base, with 9 bases between. Germline assignment: CDR1 SQVTM and CDR2 ANQGSEA. The CDR3 covers 12 residues. The CDR3 loop reads CSVSPRNTEAFF. CDR3 sequence (DNA): TGCAGCGTGTCTCCCCGGAACACTGAAGCTTTCTTT.

The CDR3 nucleotides are TGTGCCATCAGTGAGTCGGTTGCGGACAGGTACCACGAGCAGTACTTC. Translation gives CAISESVADRYHEQYF. This chain uses TRBV10-3 with TRBJ2-7; 7 positions match TRBD1. There are 16 residues in the CDR3. Germline CDR1 is ENHRY and CDR2 is SYGVKD. After removal of 0 bases from V and 5 bases from J, the junction contained 10 bases not matched to a gene.

This clonotype came up a few times. The chain links TRBV7-9 to TRBJ1-4, with D possibly being TRBD1 (6 bases). With 5 bases removed from V and 3 bases from J, the gap between germline ends came to 13 bases. The CDR3 contains 15 residues. The germline CDR1 and CDR2 sequences are SEHNR and FQNEAQ (reference sequence). This CDR3 reads CASSGYRAANEKLFF. The DNA for the CDR3 is TGTGCCAGCAGCGGGTACAGGGCGGCTAATGAAAAACTGTTTTTT.

The chain couples TRBV5-1 to TRBJ1-1; 7 nucleotides line up with TRBD1. V was pared by 5 bases and J by 1 base, with 5 bases of the junction left unmatched. The CDR3 runs 14 residues. Germline CDR1 reads SGHRS; CDR2 reads YFSETQ. The CDR3 DNA is TGCGCCAGCAGAAGGGACAGCCCGAACACTGAAGCTTTCTTT. Translation gives CASRRDSPNTEAFF.

This clonotype showed up just once. The chain joins TRBV20-1 to TRBJ1-2, with D possibly TRBD1 on 6 matching bases. Trimming took 5 bases from V and 6 from J, leaving 16 bases between them. This CDR3 has 13 residues. Germline CDR1 and CDR2: DFQATT and SNEGSKA (reference sequence). This CDR3 reads CSAYHQGMDGYTF. CDR3 sequence (DNA): TGCAGTGCTTATCACCAGGGGATGGATGGCTACACCTTC.

The chain carries TRBV30 and TRBJ1-6, with 7 bases aligning to TRBD1. CDR1 GTSNPN and CDR2 SVGIG come from the germline V gene (reference sequence). With 4 bases clipped from V and 7 bases from J, the junction kept 10 bases outside the gene matches. CDR3 size: 15 residues. The DNA of the CDR3 is TGTGCCTGGAAGAGAGACAGGGTGGGCAATTCACCCCTCCACTTT. Its translation is CAWKRDRVGNSPLHF.

The V and J genes are TRBV4-2 and TRBJ2-4; 12 bases fit TRBD2. In germline, CDR1 is LGHNA, CDR2 YNFKEQ. Trimming at V came to 0 bases and at J to 8 bases, leaving 8 bases not matched to a gene. The CDR3 is 17 amino acids. DNA of the CDR3: TGTGCCAGCAGCCAAGATAGGCTAGCGGGGGGGGGTGACATTCAGTACTTC. Amino acids: CASSQDRLAGGGDIQYF.

The CDR3 nucleotides are TGTGCCATCAGTGTTCCGGGCACAAACTACAATGAGCAGTTCTTC. Its translation is CAISVPGTNYNEQFF. The rearrangement uses TRBV10-3 and TRBJ2-1, with D unresolved. Germline CDR1 ENHRY, CDR2 SYGVKD. Deletions cut 4 bases from V and 3 bases from J, with 13 bases between. The CDR3 contains 15 residues.

The gene calls are TRBV7-8 and TRBJ2-5; possibly TRBD1 for D (6 bases). This CDR3 region has 14 residues. Germline V gene data show CDR1 as SGHVS and CDR2 as FQNEAQ. Between the trimmed V and J ends, which lost 10 bases and 5 bases, there was a span of 20 bases. The CDR3 spells CAMGPGQLLETQYF. The CDR3 DNA is TGTGCCATGGGCCCTGGACAGCTTTTGGAGACCCAGTACTTC.